One and the same sample provided the 4 T cell receptor beta chains below, sequenced in a study of shared clonotypes between healthy human individuals. Method: immunoSEQ multiplex PCR; TCRdb's copy keeps in-frame clones and lacks some. The sample records over a million clones, 95% to 97% being singletons. The sequenced sample consisted of naive CD4+ T cells sorted from blood. The subset is: CD45RA+ positively selected. The receptors here all came from a man aged 25-40 years in good health.

This rearrangement joins TRBV7-3 to TRBJ2-1; no clear D gene. Germline CDR1 SGHTA, CDR2 FQGTGA. The CDR3 contains 15 residues. The germline V and J ends were trimmed by 1 base and 13 bases, with 20 bases remaining between them. This CDR3 reads CASSLIGYGSVTQFF. CDR3 coding DNA: TGTGCCAGCAGCTTAATCGGATATGGGTCTGTTACCCAGTTCTTC.

The chain has TRBV15 and TRBJ2-5; D call uncertain. This CDR3 has 13 residues. Germline-derived CDR1 and CDR2 are LNHNV and YYDKDF (reference sequence). V lost 1 base and J lost 2, with 5 bases in between. For the CDR3, the DNA is TGTGCCACCAGCAGAGTCCTGCAAGAGACCCAGTACTTC. Amino acid sequence: CATSRVLQETQYF.

V is TRBV7-6 and J is TRBJ2-3, with D perhaps TRBD1 (5 bases). The CDR3 spans 15 residues. Germline lookup yields CDR1 SGHVS and CDR2 FNYEAQ. V lost 0 bases to trimming and J lost 1 base, with 8 bases between them. The CDR3, as DNA: TGTGCCAGCAGCTTAGCAGACAGCGGCACAGATACGCAGTATTTT. Translation: CASSLADSGTDTQYF.

The genes are TRBV7-9 and TRBJ2-7; D gene ambiguous. The V end was cut by 5 bases, the J end by 3 bases, with 14 bases between. The CDR3 runs to 14 residues. Germline CDR1 reads SEHNR; CDR2 reads FQNEAQ (reference sequence). CDR3 DNA sequence: TGTGCCAGCAGCCTACGGGCTGGGTACTACGAGCAGTACTTC. It translates to CASSLRAGYYEQYF.